A single sample is the source of the 3 T cell receptor beta chains below, sequenced in a study of blood T cell repertoires in COVID-19. Here immunoSEQ multiplex PCR was the method, and the copy in TCRdb shows in-frame clones only, minus some. This sample carries around 200,000 clones, around 87% of them seen once, and the ten largest clones take around 7%. What was sequenced was peripheral blood. The receptors come from a woman of 80 years or more in a cohort sampled during active or convalescent COVID-19.

This rearrangement joins TRBV6-1 to TRBJ1-2, with D possibly matching TRBD1 (5 bases). The CDR3 has 18 residues. Per the germline V gene, CDR1 is MNHNS and CDR2 is SASEGT. The ends were cut back, 4 bases at V and 8 bases at J, with 29 bases in the middle. The CDR3 loop reads CASSGRVQMHMVGLGYTF. DNA of the CDR3: TGTGCCAGCAGTGGCAGGGTTCAGATGCACATGGTGGGTTTGGGCTACACCTTC.

This clone has a handful of counts. This rearrangement joins TRBV15 to TRBJ2-7; D is ambiguous. Between the trimmed V and J ends, which lost 3 bases and 2 bases, there was a span of 8 bases. The CDR3 length is 13 residues. Per germline, CDR1 LNHNV and CDR2 YYDKDF (reference sequence). CDR3 sequence: CATSRRLAYEQYF. In DNA form, the CDR3 reads TGTGCCACCAGCAGGAGGCTGGCCTACGAGCAGTACTTC.

V gene TRBV29-1 combines with J gene TRBJ2-7; 7 bases align to TRBD1. V lost 4 bases and J lost 0; bases outside the gene matches: 6. Germline loops: CDR1 SQVTM, CDR2 ANQGSEA. The length of the CDR3 is 14 residues. The CDR3 DNA follows: TGCAGCGTTGCTGACAGGGTGGGCTCCTACGAGCAGTACTTC. It codes for CSVADRVGSYEQYF.